These 10 T cell receptor beta chains were all obtained from the same sample, sequenced in a study of control samples from healthy donors and cancer patients. The assay was immunoSEQ multiplex PCR, and TCRdb's table has in-frame clones only and misses some. The profile shows about 98,000 clones, around 80% of them singletons. Sequenced material: blood. The receptor set was obtained from a man aged 60 to 75 in good health.

The rearrangement uses TRBV7-8 and TRBJ2-3; D is uncertain. Per germline, CDR1 SGHVS and CDR2 FQNEAQ. The CDR3 is made up of 13 amino acids. V was shortened by 1 base and J by 1 base, with 3 bases between the two germline ends. In DNA, the CDR3 is TGTGCCAGCAGCTTAGGCGGCACAGATACGCAGTATTTT. Amino acids: CASSLGGTDTQYF.

Details on this clone: Other DNA sequences in this specimen translate into the identical CDR3. The J gene is TRBJ2-5, the V gene TRBV28, with D possibly being TRBD1 (5 bases). V was shortened by 5 bases and J by 5 bases, with 15 bases between the two germline ends. This CDR3 comprises 14 residues. Germline V gene lookup returns CDR1 MDHEN and CDR2 SYDVKM. The CDR3 DNA sequence: TGTGCCAGCAGTCCCCTTTTGGCAGGGGAGACCCAGTACTTC. It specifies CASSPLLAGETQYF.

Here the CDR3 reads CASSLEIGGGYTF. The CDR3 region has the DNA TGTGCCAGCAGCTTAGAGATAGGAGGTGGCTACACCTTC. This sequence joins TRBV11-2 and TRBJ1-2, with D uncertain. This CDR3 contains 13 residues. V was cut by 0 bases and J by 7 bases, with 9 bases left in between. Germline V CDR1 and CDR2: SGHAT, FQNNGV.

The chain couples TRBV28 to TRBJ2-1; 10 positions agree with TRBD2. CDR1 and CDR2 from the germline V gene are MDHEN and SYDVKM. The trim removed 7 bases at V and 5 bases at J, leaving 5 bases unmatched. CDR3 length: 14 residues. CDR3 nucleotides: TGTGCCAGCAATCGAGCGGGAGGGAACAATGAGCAGTTCTTC. Its translation: CASNRAGGNNEQFF.

This clone appeared a few times. The chain employs TRBV7-9 and TRBJ1-3; D remains unclear. From germline, CDR1 is SEHNR and CDR2 FQNEAQ (reference sequence). V lost 5 bases and J lost 1, with 9 bases in between. This CDR3 has 14 residues. In nucleotides, the CDR3 is TGTGCCAGCAGCCTAAAATATTCTGGAAACACCATATATTTT. Its translation is CASSLKYSGNTIYF.

The rearrangement links TRBV6-4 to TRBJ2-3; D is perhaps TRBD2 (5 bases). The CDR3 covers 16 residues. Germline V lookup: CDR1 MRHNA, CDR2 SNTAGT. The V and J ends lost 4 bases and 4 bases respectively, with 18 bases between them. The CDR3 here is CASSATWGVGADTQYF. DNA for the CDR3: TGTGCCAGCAGTGCGACGTGGGGAGTTGGGGCAGATACGCAGTATTTT.

The chain links TRBV12-5 to TRBJ2-5; tentatively, D is TRBD2 (6 bases). Germline-derived CDR1 and CDR2 are LGHNT and FRNRAP. V was cut by 5 bases and J by 4 bases, with 14 bases left in between. CDR3 length equals 14 residues. In nucleotides, the CDR3 is TGTGCTAGTGGTCGCGGGGTTCGCGGAGAGACCCAGTACTTC. The encoded protein is CASGRGVRGETQYF.

V gene TRBV12-2 combines with J gene TRBJ1-4. TRBV12-2 is a pseudogene segment. This CDR3 is 15 amino acids long. Here the CDR3 reads CASRLRALGDEKLFF. In nucleotides, the CDR3 is TGTGCAAGTCGCCTGAGGGCCCTTGGGGATGAAAAACTGTTTTTT.

The chain has TRBV5-6 and TRBJ1-2; 9 bases fit TRBD1. Trimming took 0 bases from V and 3 from J; bases not matched to a gene: 6. Germline CDR1 SGHDT, CDR2 YYEEEE. The CDR3 length is 16 residues. CDR3 DNA: TGTGCCAGCAGCTTGGCTGGACGACAGGGGGACTATGGCTACACCTTC. This gives the protein CASSLAGRQGDYGYTF.

This clone was found a few times. The chain has TRBV3-1 (or the pseudogene TRBV3-2) and TRBJ1-2; the match to TRBD1 covers 10 bases. With V trimmed by 4 bases and J by 8 bases, 10 bases remained unmatched. The germline CDR1 and CDR2 sequences are LGHDT and YNNKEL (reference sequence). There are 15 residues in the CDR3. Here the CDR3 DNA reads TGTGCCAGCAGCCGGGATACGGGACAGGGGTACGGCTACACCTTC. This sequence encodes CASSRDTGQGYGYTF.